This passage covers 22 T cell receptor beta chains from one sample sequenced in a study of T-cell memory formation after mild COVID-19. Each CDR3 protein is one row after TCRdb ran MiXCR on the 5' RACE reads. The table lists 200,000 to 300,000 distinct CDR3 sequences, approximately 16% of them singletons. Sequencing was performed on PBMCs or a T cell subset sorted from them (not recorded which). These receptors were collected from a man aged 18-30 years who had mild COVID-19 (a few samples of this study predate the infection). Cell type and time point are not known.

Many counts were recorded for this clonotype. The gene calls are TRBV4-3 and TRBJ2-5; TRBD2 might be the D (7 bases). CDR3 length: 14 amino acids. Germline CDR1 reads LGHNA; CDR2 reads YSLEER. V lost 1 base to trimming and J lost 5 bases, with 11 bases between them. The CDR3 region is CASSQGGGGETQYF. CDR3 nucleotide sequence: TGCGCCAGCAGCCAAGGGGGGGGCGGCGAGACCCAGTACTTC.

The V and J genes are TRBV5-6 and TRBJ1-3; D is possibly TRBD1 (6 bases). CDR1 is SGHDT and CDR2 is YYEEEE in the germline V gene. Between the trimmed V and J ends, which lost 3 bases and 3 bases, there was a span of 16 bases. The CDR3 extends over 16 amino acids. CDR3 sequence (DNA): TGTGCCAGCAGCTGGAGGGACGGGGACATTGGAAACACCATATATTTT. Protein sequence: CASSWRDGDIGNTIYF.

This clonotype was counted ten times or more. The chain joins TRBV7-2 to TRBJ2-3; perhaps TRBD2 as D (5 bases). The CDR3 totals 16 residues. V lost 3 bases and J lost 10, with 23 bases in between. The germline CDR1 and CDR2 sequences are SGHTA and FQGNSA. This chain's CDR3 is CASSFISGGESVPQYF. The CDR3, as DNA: TGTGCCAGCAGCTTCATAAGCGGAGGAGAGTCAGTCCCGCAGTATTTT.

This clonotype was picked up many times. The DNA of the CDR3 is TGTGCCAGTTCAGGAGTCTATGGCTACACCTTC. It codes for CASSGVYGYTF. This chain joins TRBV12-3 or TRBV12-4 and TRBJ1-2; D unresolved. The CDR3 has 11 amino acids. V lost 9 bases and J lost 4, with 9 bases in between.

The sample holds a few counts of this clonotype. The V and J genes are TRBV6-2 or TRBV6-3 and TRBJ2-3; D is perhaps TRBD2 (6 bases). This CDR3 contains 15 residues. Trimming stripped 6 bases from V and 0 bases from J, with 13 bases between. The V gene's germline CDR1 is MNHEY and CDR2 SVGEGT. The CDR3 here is CASRARGESTDTQYF. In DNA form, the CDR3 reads TGTGCCAGCAGGGCCCGCGGGGAGAGCACAGATACGCAGTATTTT.

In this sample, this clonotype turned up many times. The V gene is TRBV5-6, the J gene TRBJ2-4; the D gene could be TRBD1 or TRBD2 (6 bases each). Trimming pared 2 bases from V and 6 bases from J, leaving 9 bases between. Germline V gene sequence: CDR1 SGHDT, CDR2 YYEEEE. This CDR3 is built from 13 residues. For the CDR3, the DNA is TGTGCCAGCAGCTTTAAGGGGGGAAACATTCAGTACTTC. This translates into CASSFKGGNIQYF.

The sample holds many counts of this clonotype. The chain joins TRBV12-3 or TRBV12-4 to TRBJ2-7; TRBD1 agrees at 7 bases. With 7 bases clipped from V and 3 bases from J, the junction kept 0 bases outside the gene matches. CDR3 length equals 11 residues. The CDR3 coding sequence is TGTGCCAGCACAGGGGGCTACGAGCAGTACTTC. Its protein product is CASTGGYEQYF.

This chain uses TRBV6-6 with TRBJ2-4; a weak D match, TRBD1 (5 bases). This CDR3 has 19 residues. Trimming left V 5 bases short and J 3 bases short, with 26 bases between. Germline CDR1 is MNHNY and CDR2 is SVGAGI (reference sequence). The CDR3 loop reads CASSRTPHATGSGKNIQYF. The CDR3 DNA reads TGTGCCAGCAGTCGCACGCCCCATGCTACAGGATCGGGCAAAAACATTCAGTACTTC.

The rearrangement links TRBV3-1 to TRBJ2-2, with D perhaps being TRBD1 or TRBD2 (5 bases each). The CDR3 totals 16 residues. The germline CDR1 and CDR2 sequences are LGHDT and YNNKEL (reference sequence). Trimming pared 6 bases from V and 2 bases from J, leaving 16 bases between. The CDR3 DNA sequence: TGTGCCAGCAGGGGACGCAGATCGACTAACACCGGGGAGCTGTTTTTT. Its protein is CASRGRRSTNTGELFF.

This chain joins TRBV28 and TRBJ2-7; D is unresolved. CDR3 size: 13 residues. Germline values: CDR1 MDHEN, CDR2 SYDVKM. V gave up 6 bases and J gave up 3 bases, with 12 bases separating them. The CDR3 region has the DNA TGTGCCAGCAGGTTTATAGGTGGCTACGAGCAGTACGTC. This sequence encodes CASRFIGGYEQYV.

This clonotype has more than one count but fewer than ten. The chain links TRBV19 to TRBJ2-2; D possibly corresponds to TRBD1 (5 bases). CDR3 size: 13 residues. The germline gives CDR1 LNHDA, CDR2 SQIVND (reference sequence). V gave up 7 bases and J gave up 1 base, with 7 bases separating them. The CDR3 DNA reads TGTGCCAGTAACAGGCAGAACACCGGGGAGCTGTTTTTT. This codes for CASNRQNTGELFF.

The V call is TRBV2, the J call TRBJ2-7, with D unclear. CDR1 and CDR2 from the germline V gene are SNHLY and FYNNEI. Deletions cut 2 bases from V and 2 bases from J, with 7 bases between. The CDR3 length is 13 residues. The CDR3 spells CASSETEAYEQYV. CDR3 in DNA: TGTGCCAGCAGTGAAACGGAAGCCTACGAGCAGTACGTC.

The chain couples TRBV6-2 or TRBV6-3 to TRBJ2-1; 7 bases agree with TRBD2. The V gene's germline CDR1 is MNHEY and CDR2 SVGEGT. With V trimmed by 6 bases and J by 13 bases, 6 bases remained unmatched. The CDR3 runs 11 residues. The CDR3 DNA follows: TGTGCCAGCAGCTACGAGCGGGATCAGTTCTTC. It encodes CASSYERDQFF.

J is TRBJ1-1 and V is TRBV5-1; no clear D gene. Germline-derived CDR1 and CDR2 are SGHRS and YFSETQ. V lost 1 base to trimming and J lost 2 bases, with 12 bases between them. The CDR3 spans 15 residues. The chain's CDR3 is CASSLTATKNTEAFF. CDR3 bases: TGCGCCAGCAGCTTGACGGCGACAAAAAACACTGAAGCTTTCTTT.

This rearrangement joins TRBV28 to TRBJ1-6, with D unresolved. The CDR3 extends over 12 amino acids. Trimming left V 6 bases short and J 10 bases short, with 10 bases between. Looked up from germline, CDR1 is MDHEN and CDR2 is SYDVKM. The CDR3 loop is CASSLKGSPLHF. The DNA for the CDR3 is TGTGCCAGCAGCCTCAAGGGCTCACCCCTCCACTTT.

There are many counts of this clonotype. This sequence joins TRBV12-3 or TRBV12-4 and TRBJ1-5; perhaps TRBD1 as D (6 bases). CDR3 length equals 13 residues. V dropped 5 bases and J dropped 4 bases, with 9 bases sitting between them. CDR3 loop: CASSPDRNQPQHF. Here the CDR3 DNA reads TGTGCCAGCAGTCCGGACAGAAATCAGCCCCAGCATTTT.

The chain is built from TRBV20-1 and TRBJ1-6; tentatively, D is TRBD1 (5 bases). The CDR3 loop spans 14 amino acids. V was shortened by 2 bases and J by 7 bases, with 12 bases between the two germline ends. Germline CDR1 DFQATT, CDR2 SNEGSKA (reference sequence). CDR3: CSARFQGGNSPLHF. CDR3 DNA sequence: TGCAGTGCTAGATTTCAGGGAGGGAATTCACCCCTCCACTTT.

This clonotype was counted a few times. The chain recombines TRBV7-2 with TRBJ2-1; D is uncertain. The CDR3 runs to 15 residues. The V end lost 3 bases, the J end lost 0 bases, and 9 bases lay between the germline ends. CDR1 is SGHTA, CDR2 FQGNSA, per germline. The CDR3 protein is CASSLTPISYNEQFF. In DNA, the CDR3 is TGTGCCAGCAGCTTGACACCGATCTCCTACAATGAGCAGTTCTTC.

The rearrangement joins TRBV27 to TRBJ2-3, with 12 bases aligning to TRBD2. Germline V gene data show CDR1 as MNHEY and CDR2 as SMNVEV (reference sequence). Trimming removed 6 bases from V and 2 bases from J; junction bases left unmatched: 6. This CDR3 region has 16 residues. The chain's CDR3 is CASSPGLAGLTDTQYF. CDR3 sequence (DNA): TGTGCCAGCAGCCCAGGACTAGCGGGGCTCACAGATACGCAGTATTTT.

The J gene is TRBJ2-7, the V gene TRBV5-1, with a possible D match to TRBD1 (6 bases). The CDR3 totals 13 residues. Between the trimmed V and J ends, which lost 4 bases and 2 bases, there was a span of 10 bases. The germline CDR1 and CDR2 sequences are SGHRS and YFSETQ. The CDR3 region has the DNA TGCGCCAGCAGCACACAGGGTCCCTACGAGCAGTACTTC. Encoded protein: CASSTQGPYEQYF.

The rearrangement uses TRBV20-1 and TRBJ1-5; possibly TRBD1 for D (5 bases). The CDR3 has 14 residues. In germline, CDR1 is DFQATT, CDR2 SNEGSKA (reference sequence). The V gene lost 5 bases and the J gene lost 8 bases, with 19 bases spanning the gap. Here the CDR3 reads CSASADRYRKPQHF. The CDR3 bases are TGCAGTGCTTCCGCAGACAGATATAGGAAGCCCCAGCATTTT.

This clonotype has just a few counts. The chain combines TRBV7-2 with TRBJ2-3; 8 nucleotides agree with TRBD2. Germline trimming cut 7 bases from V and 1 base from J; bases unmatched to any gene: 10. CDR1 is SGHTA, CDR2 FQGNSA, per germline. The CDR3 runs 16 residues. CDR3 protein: CASTGRAGGGTDTQYF. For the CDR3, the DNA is TGTGCCAGCACGGGTAGGGCGGGGGGAGGCACAGATACGCAGTATTTT.